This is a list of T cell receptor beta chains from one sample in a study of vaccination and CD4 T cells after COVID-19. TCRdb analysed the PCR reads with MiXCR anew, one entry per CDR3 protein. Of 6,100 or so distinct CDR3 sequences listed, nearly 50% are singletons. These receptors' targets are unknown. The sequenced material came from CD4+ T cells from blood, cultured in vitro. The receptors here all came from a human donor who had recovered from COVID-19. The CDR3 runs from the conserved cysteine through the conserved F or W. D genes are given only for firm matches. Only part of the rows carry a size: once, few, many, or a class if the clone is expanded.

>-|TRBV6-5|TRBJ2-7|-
TGTGCCAGCAGTTACTCGGATTCCTACGAGCAGTACTTC
CASSYSDSYEQYF
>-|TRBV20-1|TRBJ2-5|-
TGCAGTGCTAGTTTAGCCCTGTACCAAGAGACCCAGTACTTC
CSASLALYQETQYF
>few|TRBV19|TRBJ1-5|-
TGTGCCAGTAGTATCTTGGATTCGAGGAATCAGGCCCAGCATTTT
CASSILDSRNQAQHF
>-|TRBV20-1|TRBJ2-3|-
TGCAGTGGGTCGGGATCTAGCACAGATACGCAGTATTTT
CSGSGSSTDTQYF
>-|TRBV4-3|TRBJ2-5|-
TGCGCCAGCAGCCAAGATCGGGGGATTAGCGGAAAAGAGACCCAGTACTTC
CASSQDRGISGKETQYF
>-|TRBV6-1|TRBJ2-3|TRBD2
TGTGCCATCAGTGGTCCGGGAGGACTCACAGATACGCAGTATTTT
CAISGPGGLTDTQYF
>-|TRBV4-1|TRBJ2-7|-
TGCGCCAGCAGCCAAGATTGGCAGGAGGGGAGAGAGCAGTACTTC
CASSQDWQEGREQYF
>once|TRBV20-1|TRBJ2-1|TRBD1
TGCAGTGCTGTAGACAGGGGGCGCTTTTATGAGCAGTTCTTC
CSAVDRGRFYEQFF
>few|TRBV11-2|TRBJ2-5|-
TGTGCCAGCAGCTCCCACGGGTGGGAACAGGGGGGGGAGACCCAGTACTTC
CASSSHGWEQGGETQYF
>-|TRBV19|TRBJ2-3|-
TGTGCCAGTAGTCCCCTAGCAGCAGGGGAAAGGACAGATACGCAGTATTTT
CASSPLAAGERTDTQYF
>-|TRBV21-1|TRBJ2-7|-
TGTGCCAGCAGCAGGGTAGCTGAATCCTACGAGCAGTACTTC
CASSRVAESYEQYF
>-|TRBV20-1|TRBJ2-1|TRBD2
TGCAGTGCTACCTTGATAGCGGGAGCGACTGGGAATGAGCAGTTCTTC
CSATLIAGATGNEQFF
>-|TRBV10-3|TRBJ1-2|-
TGTGCCATCAGTTCCGAGGGGCGCGGCTATGGCTACACCTTC
CAISSEGRGYGYTF
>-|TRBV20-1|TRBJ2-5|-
TGCAGTGCTCTCCAATGGGACTTTAGGGAGACCCAGTACTTC
CSALQWDFRETQYF
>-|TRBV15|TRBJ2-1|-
TGTGCCACCAGCCGGAGACGGACAATCCATGAGCAGTTCTTC
CATSRRRTIHEQFF
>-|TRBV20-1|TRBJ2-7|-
TGCAGTGCTAGAGACCCAAAACCAGGGCGTACCTACGAGCAGTACTTC
CSARDPKPGRTYEQYF
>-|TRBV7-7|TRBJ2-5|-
TGTGCTAGCAGCTTAGGTCCCGGAAGAGAGACCCAGTACTTC
CASSLGPGRETQYF
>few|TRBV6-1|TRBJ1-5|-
TGTGCCAGCAGAACCGGGACACGGGTGGCGCAGCCCCAGCATTTT
CASRTGTRVAQPQHF
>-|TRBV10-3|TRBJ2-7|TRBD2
TGTGCCATCAGTGAAGGCGGGAGGGGAACGTCTGACGAGCAGTACTTC
CAISEGGRGTSDEQYF
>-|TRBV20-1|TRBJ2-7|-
TGCAGTGCTAGAGATCCCTATGCTCTACCCTACGAGCAGTACTTC
CSARDPYALPYEQYF
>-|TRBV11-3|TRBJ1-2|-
TGTGCCAGCAGCTTCCCGTATAACTATGGCTACACCTTC
CASSFPYNYGYTF
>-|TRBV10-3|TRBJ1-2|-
TGTGCCATCAGTGACGCGGCAGTCTATGGCTACACCTTC
CAISDAAVYGYTF
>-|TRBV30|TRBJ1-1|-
TGTGCCTGGCAGCCGAACACTGAAGCTTTCTTT
CAWQPNTEAFF
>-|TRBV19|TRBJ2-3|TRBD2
TGTGCCAGTAGCCCGGGACTAGCGGACACAGATACGCAGTATTTT
CASSPGLADTDTQYF
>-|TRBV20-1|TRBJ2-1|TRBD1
TGCAGTGCTAGAGATCCCAGACAGGGGGCGAATGAGCAGTTCTTC
CSARDPRQGANEQFF
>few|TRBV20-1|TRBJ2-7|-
TGCAGTGCTAGCGGGAGAACGGGCGAGCAGTACTTC
CSASGRTGEQYF
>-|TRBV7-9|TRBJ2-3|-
TGTGCCAGCAGCAACCGGGGCCCTGGCACAGATACGCAGTATTTT
CASSNRGPGTDTQYF